What follows are 22 T cell receptor beta chains derived from one specimen sequenced in a study of T cells in Graves' hyperthyroidism and ophthalmopathy. RNA transcripts served as the template for amplifying TCR beta CDR3 regions. The TCR CDR3 first-round RT-PCR relied on the HTBI primer set. TCRdb called the multiplex PCR reads again in MiXCR, with one record for every CDR3 protein. The data contain 500,000 to 600,000 distinct CDR3 sequences, more than 45% of them seen just once; the ten biggest clones take up under 20%. Sequenced sample: peripheral blood or thyroid tissue (not recorded which). The source is an adult woman with Graves' disease, either hyperthyroidism or ophthalmopathy (not recorded which).

This chain uses TRBV10-2 with TRBJ2-5; perhaps TRBD1 as D (5 bases). The CDR3 has 13 residues. V was shortened by 7 bases and J by 5 bases, with 14 bases between the two germline ends. Germline V gene data show CDR1 as WSHSY and CDR2 as SAAADI. CDR3 amino acids: CASIQDARETQYF. CDR3 nucleotides: TGCGCCAGCATACAGGACGCCCGGGAGACCCAGTACTTC.

This clonotype was observed a handful of times. This chain joins TRBV12-3 or TRBV12-4 and TRBJ1-3; D is ambiguous. Trimming left V 5 bases short and J 9 bases short, with 8 bases between. CDR3 length equals 11 residues. The CDR3: CASSEGGTIYF. The DNA of the CDR3 is TGTGCCAGCAGTGAAGGAGGCACCATATATTTT.

The chain carries TRBV7-2 and TRBJ1-1; D not resolved. Germline V gene data show CDR1 as SGHTA and CDR2 as FQGNSA. Trimming took 6 bases from V and 3 from J, leaving 8 bases between them. The CDR3 spans 12 residues. The CDR3 DNA follows: TGTGCCAGCAGTGGGGTCGACACTGAAGCTTTCTTT. Protein product: CASSGVDTEAFF.

The CDR3: CASSPPRRGSGNTIYF. The CDR3 DNA sequence: TGTGCCAGTTCGCCGCCCAGACGGGGTTCTGGAAACACCATATATTTT. The chain recombines TRBV19 with TRBJ1-3; D remains unclear. The CDR3 is 16 amino acids. Trimming cost V 8 bases and J 1 base, with 18 bases left between them. Germline-derived CDR1 and CDR2 are LNHDA and SQIVND (reference sequence).

J is TRBJ1-1 and V is TRBV12-3 or TRBV12-4; 7 bases fit TRBD1. Unmatched junction bases numbered 5, after V lost 7 bases and J lost 0 bases. The CDR3 consists of 14 residues. CDR3 nucleotides: TGTGCCAGCACCGTAGGGGGCGTGAACACTGAAGCTTTCTTT. Translating it yields CASTVGGVNTEAFF.

The sample holds many counts of this clonotype. CDR3 loop: CASSARGGNTGELFF. CDR3 DNA: TGTGCCAGCAGCGCCCGAGGAGGGAACACCGGGGAGCTGTTTTTT. J is TRBJ2-2 and V is TRBV9; D might be TRBD2 (5 bases). This CDR3 is built from 15 residues. Trimming left V 3 bases short and J 1 base short, with 10 bases between. Germline CDR1 reads SGDLS; CDR2 reads YYNGEE.

The table lists this clonotype with many counts. The J gene is TRBJ1-6, the V gene TRBV6-5, with D uncertain. Trimming pared 10 bases from V and 1 base from J, leaving 8 bases between. The CDR3 is made up of 13 amino acids. Germline V gene lookup returns CDR1 MNHEY and CDR2 SVGAGI. The CDR3 DNA follows: TGTGCCATCTCGAGGTCCTATAATTCACCCCTCCACTTT. It encodes CAISRSYNSPLHF.

This clonotype occurred many times. The chain is built from TRBV5-4 and TRBJ2-7; 12 bases map to TRBD2. V lost 7 bases to trimming and J lost 2 bases; unmatched junction nucleotides: 4. Germline V CDR1 and CDR2: SGHNT, YYREEE (reference sequence). This CDR3 contains 14 residues. The CDR3: CASALAGGPYEQYF. CDR3 DNA: TGTGCCAGCGCCCTAGCGGGAGGGCCCTACGAGCAGTACTTC. Together with reference TRBV5-4 and TRBJ2-7, the CDR3 gives the full variable domain: ETGVTQSPTHLIKTRGQQVTLRCSSQSGHNTVSWYQQALGQGPQFIFQYYREEENGRGNFPPRFSGLQFPNYSSELNVNALELDDSALYLCASALAGGPYEQYFGPGTRLTVT.

This clonotype was seen at least ten times. The rearrangement links TRBV6-1 to TRBJ2-5; perhaps D is TRBD1 or TRBD2 (6 bases each). The CDR3 runs to 13 residues. Germline CDR1 MNHNS, CDR2 SASEGT. The V gene lost 10 bases and the J gene lost 2 bases, with 14 bases spanning the gap. As DNA, the CDR3 is TGTGCCAACGGGGGCACGTATCAAGAGACCCAGTACTTC. Amino acid sequence: CANGGTYQETQYF.

The chain recombines TRBV10-3 with TRBJ1-2; 12 bases line up with TRBD1. Germline trimming cut 10 bases from V and 3 bases from J; bases unmatched to any gene: 12. The CDR3 totals 16 residues. The V gene's germline CDR1 is ENHRY and CDR2 SYGVKD. The CDR3 loop reads CATLNGTGGGHYGYTF. In DNA form, the CDR3 reads TGTGCCACCCTAAATGGGACAGGGGGCGGGCACTATGGCTACACCTTC.

This chain uses TRBV24-1 with TRBJ1-1; no clear D. Germline values: CDR1 KGHDR, CDR2 SFDVKD. This CDR3 region has 12 residues. The DNA for the CDR3 is TGTGCTTGGTATCTCGTGCCAGCTGAAGCTTTCTTT. Translation: CAWYLVPAEAFF.

In regard to this clonotype: Relative to the germline gene, one junction end is altered; a read error may explain this. The V gene is TRBV10-2, the J gene TRBJ2-7, with D possibly being TRBD1 (6 bases). The CDR3 extends over 15 amino acids. From germline, CDR1 is WSHSY and CDR2 SAAADI. CDR3 amino acids: CASSTSPDSTYKQYF. In DNA form, the CDR3 reads TGCGCCAGCAGTACTTCCCCGGACAGCACCTACAAGCAGTACTTC.

The chain has TRBV6-1 and TRBJ2-6; D uncertain. This CDR3 region has 12 residues. Trimming removed 10 bases at V and 9 bases at J, with 13 bases between. The germline V gene has CDR1 MNHNS and CDR2 SASEGT. CDR3 residues: CATREWDNVLTF. As DNA, the CDR3 is TGTGCCACCAGAGAATGGGACAACGTCCTGACTTTC.

This clonotype was seen many times. V is TRBV12-3 or TRBV12-4 and J is TRBJ1-5, with D hard to call. V lost 0 bases and J lost 7, with 10 bases in between. The CDR3 has 14 residues. The CDR3 here is CASSLAGKEQPQHF. DNA for the CDR3: TGTGCCAGCAGTTTAGCAGGGAAGGAGCAGCCCCAGCATTTT.

The chain links TRBV9 to TRBJ1-2; D not certain. Trimming removed 6 bases from V and 4 bases from J, with 13 bases in between. Germline-derived CDR1 and CDR2 are SGDLS and YYNGEE. The CDR3 is made up of 13 amino acids. CDR3 loop: CASNPAGFYGYTF. The CDR3 DNA reads as TGTGCCAGCAATCCGGCAGGATTCTATGGCTACACCTTC.

This clonotype was detected many times. V gene TRBV4-1 combines with J gene TRBJ2-5; maybe TRBD1 (5 bases). The V and J ends lost 0 bases and 2 bases respectively, with 13 bases between them. This CDR3 is 16 amino acids long. Germline assignment: CDR1 MGHRA and CDR2 YSYEKL. Here the CDR3 reads CASSQEYRAGQETQYF. Here the CDR3 DNA reads TGCGCCAGCAGCCAAGAGTATCGGGCAGGGCAAGAGACCCAGTACTTC.

This clonotype was recorded at least ten times. The V call is TRBV6-1, the J call TRBJ1-1; TRBD1 is a possible D gene (5 bases). Trimming took off 7 bases at V and 1 base at J, with 13 bases between the two ends. The CDR3 is 14 residues long. Germline V gives CDR1 MNHNS, CDR2 SASEGT. Here the CDR3 reads CASKIQGGNTEAFF. The CDR3 DNA follows: TGTGCCAGCAAAATCCAGGGTGGGAACACTGAAGCTTTCTTT.

This clonotype was counted at least ten times. The chain recombines TRBV25-1 with TRBJ1-1, with D perhaps matching TRBD1 (6 bases). The CDR3 runs 13 residues. Germline-derived CDR1 and CDR2 are MGHDK and SYGVNS. Trimming removed 6 bases from V and 4 bases from J, with 12 bases in between. The CDR3 loop reads CASSSGAGTEAFF. For the CDR3, the DNA is TGTGCCAGCAGCTCAGGGGCCGGCACTGAAGCTTTCTTT.

Comment on this clonotype: This clone may be a read error of a much larger clone one base away. The final CDR3 position lacks the conserved phenylalanine or tryptophan, pointing to a likely read error. This sequence joins TRBV12-3 or TRBV12-4 and TRBJ2-7; no firm D call. There are 12 residues in the CDR3. V shed 6 bases and J shed 2 bases, with 8 bases lying between them. The CDR3 is CASSFTPYEQYL. DNA for the CDR3: TGTGCCAGCAGCTTTACCCCCTACGAGCAGTACCTC.

This clonotype was picked up many times. This chain connects TRBV7-2 to TRBJ1-1; 10 nucleotides match TRBD1. With 3 bases clipped from V and 5 bases from J, the junction kept 3 bases outside the gene matches. This CDR3 spans 14 amino acids. Germline V gene sequence: CDR1 SGHTA, CDR2 FQGNSA. CDR3 nucleotides: TGTGCCAGCAGCTTGACAGGGGGCGCGACTGAAGCTTTCTTT. This codes for CASSLTGGATEAFF.

This clonotype was counted ten times or more. The V and J genes are TRBV5-1 and TRBJ1-1; D gene uncertain. CDR3 length: 15 amino acids. The germline gives CDR1 SGHRS, CDR2 YFSETQ. The V gene lost 0 bases and the J gene lost 2 bases, with 11 bases spanning the gap. The chain's CDR3 is CASSLARGSNTEAFF. The CDR3 DNA reads as TGCGCCAGCAGCTTGGCCCGCGGTTCTAACACTGAAGCTTTCTTT.

This clonotype has at least ten counts. J is TRBJ2-7 and V is TRBV12-3 or TRBV12-4; the match to TRBD1 covers 12 bases. Losses at the gene ends were 7 bases for V and 7 bases for J; bases not matched to a gene: 5. The CDR3 has 13 residues. CDR3 nucleotides: TGTGCCAGCACCCGGGACAGGGGGCAAGAGCAGTACTTC. Translating gives CASTRDRGQEQYF.